The 15 T cell receptor beta chains in this list originate from one sample, sequenced in a study of blood T cell repertoires in COVID-19. Some clones are missing from TCRdb's copy, which holds only in-frame ones; the method was immunoSEQ multiplex PCR. The sample has roughly 81,000 clones, around 87% seen once. The sample taken for sequencing was peripheral blood. These receptors originate from a man aged 40-49 years with acute or convalescent COVID-19.

The sample holds a few counts of this clone. This chain links TRBV5-6 with TRBJ2-3; no reliable D call. There are 14 residues in the CDR3. Germline CDR1 is SGHDT and CDR2 is YYEEEE. V was clipped by 0 bases and J by 4 bases, with 9 bases between them. In DNA form, the CDR3 reads TGTGCCAGCAGCTTGGGGGCCAATTCAGATACGCAGTATTTT. Translation: CASSLGANSDTQYF.

The V gene is TRBV18, the J gene TRBJ2-7; D is possibly TRBD2 (6 bases). The CDR3 is made up of 12 amino acids. V was shortened by 6 bases and J by 11 bases, with 17 bases between the two germline ends. Germline CDR1 KGHSH, CDR2 LQKENI. The chain's CDR3 is CASSLEEGGEYF. In nucleotides, the CDR3 is TGTGCCAGCTCGCTCGAAGAGGGCGGGGAGTACTTC.

The chain uses TRBV19 and TRBJ1-2, with TRBD1 identical over 7 bases. The CDR3 loop spans 16 amino acids. V shed 3 bases, J shed 4 bases, and the junction held 11 bases outside the gene matches. The germline gives CDR1 LNHDA, CDR2 SQIVND (reference sequence). CDR3 in amino acids: CASSIHRDRDIYGYTF. CDR3 nucleotide sequence: TGTGCCAGTAGTATCCACCGGGACAGAGATATCTATGGCTACACCTTC.

The chain joins TRBV5-5 to TRBJ1-5; no clear D. The CDR3 loop spans 15 amino acids. Germline values: CDR1 SGHKS, CDR2 YYEKEE (reference sequence). Trimming shortened V by 0 bases and J by 2 bases, and 9 bases separated the two germline ends. The CDR3 loop is CASSLEPRGNQPQHF. Written as DNA, the CDR3 is TGTGCCAGCAGCTTGGAGCCGAGGGGCAATCAGCCCCAGCATTTT.

The rearrangement links TRBV12-3 or TRBV12-4 to TRBJ2-7; the D is unclear. This CDR3 is built from 13 residues. Trimming removed 3 bases from V and 6 bases from J, with 12 bases in between. CDR3 bases: TGTGCCAGCAGTTTGATCTACAGTGGCGAGCAGTACTTC. Its translation: CASSLIYSGEQYF.

In this sample, this clone turned up once. The CDR3 nucleotides are TGCGCCAGCAGCTTGGTACTAGCGGGAGTTTCTGGGGCCAACGTCCTGACTTTC. Protein: CASSLVLAGVSGANVLTF. The chain links TRBV5-1 to TRBJ2-6; the match to TRBD2 covers 11 bases. The CDR3 has 18 amino acids. V shed 0 bases, J shed 1 base, and the junction held 3 bases outside the gene matches. Per the germline V gene, CDR1 is SGHRS and CDR2 is YFSETQ.

V is TRBV5-4 and J is TRBJ2-3; 12 nucleotides match TRBD2. The CDR3 sequence is 17 residues long. V gave up 4 bases and J gave up 1 base; unmatched junction bases: 7. CDR1 is SGHNT and CDR2 is YYREEE in the germline V gene (reference sequence). The CDR3: CASSIRTSGVGTDTQYF. DNA of the CDR3: TGTGCCAGCAGCATCCGGACTAGCGGGGTGGGCACAGATACGCAGTATTTT.

The J gene is TRBJ1-2, the V gene TRBV5-6, with 9 bases identical to TRBD1. V lost 8 bases, J lost 1 base, and 6 bases stayed unmatched. The germline V gene has CDR1 SGHDT and CDR2 YYEEEE. The CDR3 is 14 amino acids. The DNA of the CDR3 is TGTGCCAGTAAATTGGGACAGGGTAACTATGGCTACACCTTC. Its protein product is CASKLGQGNYGYTF.

This chain uses TRBV5-5 with TRBJ1-2; TRBD1 might be the D (5 bases). The germline gives CDR1 SGHKS, CDR2 YYEKEE (reference sequence). V was clipped by 2 bases and J by 4 bases, with 21 bases between them. The CDR3 is made up of 17 amino acids. The CDR3 loop is CASSFQTGAPTLYGYTF. In DNA, the CDR3 is TGTGCCAGCAGCTTTCAAACAGGAGCCCCTACCCTCTATGGCTACACCTTC.

This rearrangement joins TRBV15 to TRBJ2-7; 8 bases map to TRBD2. The CDR3 has 17 residues. Looked up from germline, CDR1 is LNHNV and CDR2 is YYDKDF (reference sequence). Unmatched junction bases numbered 8, after V lost 0 bases and J lost 1 base. For the CDR3, the DNA is TGTGCCACCAGCAGAGATTCCGGGAGGGTAAGGTCCTACGAGCAGTACTTC. Its protein is CATSRDSGRVRSYEQYF.

V and J are TRBV4-1 and TRBJ1-6, with 7 bases matching TRBD1. The ends lost 0 bases at V and 7 bases at J; junction bases unmatched: 3. Germline values: CDR1 MGHRA, CDR2 YSYEKL. There are 15 residues in the CDR3. CDR3 coding DNA: TGCGCCAGCAGCCAAGACAGCAGGGGGAATTCACCCCTCCACTTT. This codes for CASSQDSRGNSPLHF.

This sequence joins TRBV5-6 and TRBJ2-2, with D uncertain. The CDR3 consists of 17 residues. The germline V gene encodes CDR1 SGHDT and CDR2 YYEEEE. Trimming shortened V by 4 bases and J by 6 bases, and 22 bases separated the two germline ends. The CDR3 loop reads CASSPPSLNLLAGELFF. The DNA of the CDR3 is TGTGCCAGCAGCCCCCCGAGCCTGAATTTATTGGCCGGGGAGCTGTTTTTT.

This chain links TRBV3-1 (or the pseudogene TRBV3-2) with TRBJ1-3; D is uncertain. There are 15 residues in the CDR3. Trimming removed 1 base at V and 3 bases at J, with 10 bases between. Germline V gives CDR1 LGHDT, CDR2 YNNKEL (reference sequence). Here the CDR3 DNA reads TGTGCCAGCAGCCAAGCGGGGAGGGTTGGAAACACCATATATTTT. Translating gives CASSQAGRVGNTIYF.

The table lists this clone with a count of one. CDR3 in DNA: TGTGCCACCACCGTGGGACTAGCGGGAGCTAATGAGCAGTTCTTC. It translates to CATTVGLAGANEQFF. The rearrangement links TRBV15 to TRBJ2-1; 14 positions match TRBD2. CDR1 is LNHNV, CDR2 YYDKDF, per germline (reference sequence). CDR3 length equals 15 residues. Germline trimming cut 7 bases from V and 7 bases from J; bases unmatched to any gene: 6.

CDR3 sequence reads: CASSWSNSGTQYF. Written as DNA, the CDR3 is TGTGCCAGCAGTTGGTCCAACTCGGGGACCCAGTACTTC. The rearrangement joins TRBV6-5 to TRBJ2-5, with unresolved D. The CDR3 runs 13 residues. V gave up 4 bases and J gave up 7 bases, with 13 bases separating them. In germline, CDR1 is MNHEY, CDR2 SVGAGI.